The 20 T cell receptor beta chains reported below all come from one sample, sequenced in a study of blood T cells in healthy people across ages. Then a second PCR, running roughly 7 to 11 cycles, was carried out with a sample-barcoded 5' primer and a J-beta primer mix. TCRdb recomputed calls from the 5' RACE reads with MiXCR, one row per CDR3 protein. Here the sample spans hundreds of thousands of distinct CDR3 sequences, roughly 21% being singletons. The sequenced sample was blood. The receptors derive from a man between 65 and 79 years old in good health.

The CDR3 reads CASSLGQGRRNTIYF. DNA of the CDR3: TGTGCCAGCAGTCTTGGACAGGGAAGAAGAAACACCATATATTTT. The gene calls are TRBV6-2 or TRBV6-3 and TRBJ1-3; 8 nucleotides line up with TRBD1. The V segment lost 5 bases and the J segment 5 bases; nucleotides outside the gene matches: 8. The germline CDR1 and CDR2 sequences are MNHEY and SVGEGT. The CDR3 length is 15 residues.

The chain combines TRBV20-1 with TRBJ1-4; the match to TRBD1 covers 7 bases. Germline loops: CDR1 DFQATT, CDR2 SNEGSKA (reference sequence). The trim removed 0 bases at V and 4 bases at J, leaving 2 bases unmatched. The CDR3 spans 14 residues. The CDR3 reads CSAREGQLNEKLFF. CDR3 sequence (DNA): TGCAGTGCTAGAGAGGGACAGCTTAATGAAAAACTGTTTTTT.

This clonotype was picked up a small number of times. The chain recombines TRBV6-4 with TRBJ2-5, with 9 bases identical to TRBD1. Germline assignment: CDR1 MRHNA and CDR2 SNTAGT. V shed 4 bases and J 3 bases; nucleotides not matched to a gene: 6. The CDR3 is 15 amino acids. CDR3 region: CASSVYRGPEETQYF. CDR3 nucleotide sequence: TGTGCCAGCAGTGTCTACAGGGGGCCCGAAGAGACCCAGTACTTC.

A note on this clonotype: One end of the junction does not line up with germline, which may come from a read error. The chain combines TRBV6-6 with TRBJ1-1; D is possibly TRBD1 (5 bases). The CDR3 sequence is 13 residues long. Looked up from germline, CDR1 is MNHNY and CDR2 is SVGAGI (reference sequence). In nucleotides, the CDR3 is TGCGCCAGCAGTGAGACCGAGGGGACTGAAGCTTTCTTT. This sequence encodes CASSETEGTEAFF.

The sample holds many counts of this clonotype. This rearrangement joins TRBV5-1 to TRBJ2-2; D is unclear. Per germline, CDR1 SGHRS and CDR2 YFSETQ. This CDR3 is 13 amino acids long. V lost 5 bases and J lost 1, with 6 bases in between. The CDR3 bases are TGCGCCAGCAGTGAGAAGAACACCGGGGAGCTGTTTTTT. Its protein is CASSEKNTGELFF.

Only a few counts were recorded for this clonotype. This chain connects TRBV20-1 to TRBJ2-6, with D possibly TRBD2 on 5 matching bases. Germline CDR1 DFQATT, CDR2 SNEGSKA (reference sequence). Trimming shortened V by 0 bases and J by 1 base, and 10 bases separated the two germline ends. This CDR3 has 16 residues. The CDR3, as DNA: TGCAGTGCTAGAGATTATAGGGAGTCTGGGGCCAACGTCCTGACTTTC. It is translated as CSARDYRESGANVLTF.

V usage is TRBV11-2 and J usage is TRBJ2-1, with 7 positions matching TRBD2. The CDR3 is 16 amino acids. Germline V CDR1 and CDR2: SGHAT, FQNNGV. Trimming took 1 base from V and 2 from J; bases not matched to a gene: 5. The CDR3 sequence: CASSLVLLAAYNEQFF. CDR3 nucleotides: TGTGCCAGCAGCTTAGTCCTCCTAGCGGCCTACAATGAGCAGTTCTTC.

The V and J genes are TRBV20-1 and TRBJ2-7; D is possibly TRBD1 (8 bases). The CDR3 sequence is 15 residues long. Trimming pared 3 bases from V and 1 base from J, leaving 16 bases between. Germline V CDR1 and CDR2: DFQATT, SNEGSKA (reference sequence). Here the CDR3 DNA reads TGCAGTGCTAGCAGCGGGACAGGTGGGTCCTACGAGCAGTACTTC. Protein sequence: CSASSGTGGSYEQYF.

The rearrangement uses TRBV3-1 and TRBJ1-1; no definite D call. Per germline, CDR1 LGHDT and CDR2 YNNKEL (reference sequence). The CDR3 length is 14 residues. Trimming removed 2 bases from V and 5 bases from J, with 12 bases in between. The chain's CDR3 is CASSQWDSRTEAFF. CDR3 nucleotides: TGTGCCAGCAGCCAATGGGATTCTAGGACTGAAGCTTTCTTT.

This clonotype has ten or more counts. The chain joins TRBV29-1 to TRBJ2-7; D is ambiguous. V lost 4 bases and J 1 base, leaving 11 bases between the germline ends. The CDR3 contains 13 residues. Germline V lookup: CDR1 SQVTM, CDR2 ANQGSEA. The CDR3 DNA is TGCAGCGTTGTGGCAGGTCGGTCCTACGAGCAGTACTTC. This sequence encodes CSVVAGRSYEQYF.

The J gene is TRBJ2-3, the V gene TRBV15, with D unclear. CDR3 length: 11 amino acids. V shed 5 bases and J shed 7 bases, with 7 bases lying between them. Germline V gene sequence: CDR1 LNHNV, CDR2 YYDKDF (reference sequence). Here the CDR3 DNA reads TGTGCCACCAGCTCCCGCCATACGCAGTATTTT. Translated, it gives CATSSRHTQYF.

This chain joins TRBV3-1 and TRBJ2-5, with TRBD1 as a possible D gene (6 bases). Gene TRBJ2-1 matches the end of the DNA better, so the J call may be wrong. From germline, CDR1 is LGHDT and CDR2 YNNKEL (reference sequence). CDR3 length: 14 amino acids. Here the CDR3 reads CASSHTGLHNEQFF. The CDR3 coding sequence is TGTGCCAGCAGCCACACAGGGCTTCACAATGAGCAGTTCTTC.

The sample holds one count of this clonotype. The junction differs from germline at one of its ends, possibly a read error. V is TRBV7-9 and J is TRBJ1-3; TRBD1 aligns across 9 bases. Germline V lookup: CDR1 SEHNR, CDR2 FQNEAQ (reference sequence). There are 9 residues in the CDR3. The CDR3 loop reads CASSPDRGF. CDR3 sequence (DNA): TGTGCCAGCAGCCCCGACAGGGGGTTT.

This clonotype appeared many times. This sequence joins TRBV20-1 and TRBJ2-6; TRBD1 is a possible D gene (5 bases). This CDR3 spans 14 amino acids. Deletions cut 3 bases from V and 2 bases from J, with 8 bases between. Germline assignment: CDR1 DFQATT and CDR2 SNEGSKA (reference sequence). The CDR3 region has the DNA TGCAGTGCTAGGCTAGGGGCTGGGGCCAACGTCCTGACTTTC. This translates into CSARLGAGANVLTF.

This chain connects TRBV6-6 to TRBJ2-5; D ambiguous. The tail of the sequence fits TRBJ2-7 better, so the J call may be wrong. Germline V gene lookup returns CDR1 MNHNY and CDR2 SVGAGI (reference sequence). This CDR3 is 13 amino acids long. CDR3 in amino acids: CASIARDSYEQYF. The CDR3 bases are TGTGCCAGCATAGCCCGTGACTCCTACGAGCAGTACTTC.

This rearrangement joins TRBV6-6 to TRBJ1-2, with D perhaps matching TRBD1 (5 bases). The CDR3 is made up of 14 amino acids. Between the trimmed V and J ends, which lost 6 bases and 4 bases, there was a span of 15 bases. Germline CDR1 and CDR2: MNHNY and SVGAGI (reference sequence). The CDR3 sequence: CASRGGGTFYGYTF. For the CDR3, the DNA is TGTGCCAGCAGGGGGGGGGGGACCTTCTATGGCTACACCTTC.

This clonotype was detected ten times or more. The chain combines TRBV7-9 with TRBJ2-7; 8 positions match TRBD1. CDR3 length: 15 amino acids. Germline V gene lookup returns CDR1 SEHNR and CDR2 FQNEAQ (reference sequence). Trimming removed 1 base from V and 4 bases from J; junction bases left unmatched: 6. In DNA, the CDR3 is TGTGCCAGCAGCTTAGGCGGACAGGGAAGTTACGAGCAGTACTTC. The encoded protein is CASSLGGQGSYEQYF.

A remark on this clonotype: A read error may produce the germline difference seen at one junction end. This chain connects TRBV10-3 to TRBJ1-2; D possibly corresponds to TRBD1 (5 bases). This CDR3 contains 11 residues. Per germline, CDR1 ENHRY and CDR2 SYGVKD. The CDR3 sequence: CAIGDRGGYTF. Here the CDR3 DNA reads TGTGCCATCGGTGATAGGGGTGGCTACACCTTC.

The chain recombines TRBV29-1 with TRBJ2-7; D may be TRBD1 (6 bases). The CDR3 length is 13 residues. V was shortened by 1 base and J by 10 bases, with 17 bases between the two germline ends. The germline gives CDR1 SQVTM, CDR2 ANQGSEA. The CDR3 sequence: CSVEGGQGSGQYF. CDR3 bases: TGCAGCGTTGAAGGTGGGCAGGGGTCGGGACAGTACTTC.

Only a few counts were recorded for this clonotype. The rearrangement uses TRBV12-3 or TRBV12-4 and TRBJ1-2, with D unclear. Between the trimmed V and J ends, which lost 0 bases and 2 bases, there was a span of 10 bases. This CDR3 has 15 residues. The CDR3 bases are TGTGCCAGCAGTTTAGCAGGCCAAAACAACTATGGCTACACCTTC. Residues: CASSLAGQNNYGYTF.